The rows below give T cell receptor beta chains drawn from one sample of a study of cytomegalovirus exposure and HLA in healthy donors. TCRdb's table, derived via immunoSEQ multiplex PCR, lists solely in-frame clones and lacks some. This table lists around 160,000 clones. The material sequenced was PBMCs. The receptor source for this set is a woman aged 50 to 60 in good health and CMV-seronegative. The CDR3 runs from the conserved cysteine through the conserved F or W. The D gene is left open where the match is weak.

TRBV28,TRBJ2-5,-,TGTGCCAGCTCAAACCTACAGGCCACCCAAGAGACCCAGTACTTC,CASSNLQATQETQYF
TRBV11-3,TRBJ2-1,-,TGTGCCAGCAGCCACAATGTATTGGATGAGCAGTTCTTC,CASSHNVLDEQFF
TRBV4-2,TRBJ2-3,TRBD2,TGTGCCAGCAGCCAAGAGCTAGCGGCTAGCACAGATACGCAGTATTTT,CASSQELAASTDTQYF
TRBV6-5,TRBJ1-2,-,TGTGCCAGCAGCAGGGTTAACTATGGCTACACCTTC,CASSRVNYGYTF
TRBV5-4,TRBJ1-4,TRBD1,TGTGCCAGCAGTCGAGGGGGCTCGGGTTATGAAAAACTGTTTTTT,CASSRGGSGYEKLFF
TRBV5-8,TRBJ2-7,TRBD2,TGTGCCAGCAGCTTGGCCCGAACTAGCGCCGACTCCTACGAGCAGTACTTC,CASSLARTSADSYEQYF
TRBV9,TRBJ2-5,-,TGTGCCAGCAGCGTAGAGACTTACGAGACCCAGTACTTC,CASSVETYETQYF
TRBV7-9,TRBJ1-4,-,TGTGCCAGCAGCTTCCTGACCGAAACGCGGGCTAATGAAAAACTGTTTTTT,CASSFLTETRANEKLFF
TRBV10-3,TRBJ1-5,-,TGTGCCATCAGTGACCTACAGGGTGAGGGCAATCAGCCCCAGCATTTT,CAISDLQGEGNQPQHF
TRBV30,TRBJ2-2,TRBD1,TGTGCCTGGAACCAGGGGGATGGGGAGCTGTTTTTT,CAWNQGDGELFF
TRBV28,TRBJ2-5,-,TGTGCCGGAAGGGGACGGGAGAAAGAGACCCAGTACTTC,CAGRGREKETQYF
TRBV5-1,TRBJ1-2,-,TGCGCCAGCAGCTTGGCAGGGATCTCGCCCAACTATGGCTACACCTTC,CASSLAGISPNYGYTF
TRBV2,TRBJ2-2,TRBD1,TGTGCCAGAAGGACAGGGGGTACCGGGGAGCTGTTTTTT,CARRTGGTGELFF
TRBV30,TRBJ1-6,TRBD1,TGTGCCTGGGGGACAGGGGATTCACCCCTCCACTTT,CAWGTGDSPLHF
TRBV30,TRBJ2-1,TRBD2,TGTGCCTGGGCGGGGGATGCGGGGTCTTCTGACAATGAGCAGTTCTTC,CAWAGDAGSSDNEQFF
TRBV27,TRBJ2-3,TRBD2,TGTGCCAGCAGTCCGCCACTAGCGGGGGGTTACACAGATACGCAGTATTTT,CASSPPLAGGYTDTQYF
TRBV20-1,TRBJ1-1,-,TGCAGTGCTAGAGGGCCGGGTTCGACTTTCTTT,CSARGPGSTFF
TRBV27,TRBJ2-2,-,TGTGCCAGCAGTTCCCTCCGAGGGGGAAACACCGGGGAGCTGTTTTTT,CASSSLRGGNTGELFF
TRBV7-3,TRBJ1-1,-,TGTGCCAGCAGCACCGGACAGAACACTGAAGCTTTCTTT,CASSTGQNTEAFF
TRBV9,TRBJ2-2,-,TGTGCCAGCAGCCCCCAAAACACCGGGGAGCTGTTTTTT,CASSPQNTGELFF
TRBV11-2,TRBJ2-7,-,TGTGCCAGCAGCGTTAGTTACGAGCAGTACTTC,CASSVSYEQYF
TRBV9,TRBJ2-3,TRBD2,TGTGCCAGCAGCGTACTACCCGGGCCTAGCGGGAGGAGCGGGAGCACAGATACGCAGTATTTT,CASSVLPGPSGRSGSTDTQYF
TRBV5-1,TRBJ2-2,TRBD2,TGCGCCAGCAGCTACACCGGGACTAGCGGGGGGGCCCGCCCCGGGGAGCTGTTTTTT,CASSYTGTSGGARPGELFF
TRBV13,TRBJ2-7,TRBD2,TGTGCCAGCAGCCCCCTGCCCCCGGGACTAGCGGGAGTGAGCGTCTACGAGCAGTACTTC,CASSPLPPGLAGVSVYEQYF
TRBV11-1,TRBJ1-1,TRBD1,TGTGCCAGCAGCTTAGGTCACGGGACAGCAAACACTGAAGCTTTCTTT,CASSLGHGTANTEAFF
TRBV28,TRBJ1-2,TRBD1,TGTGCCAGCCTTAACCCGAGTGGGACAGGGCCCTATGGCTACACCTTC,CASLNPSGTGPYGYTF
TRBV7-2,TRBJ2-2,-,TGTGCCAGCAGCTTAGAGCGCACAGGGCGGGCCGGGGAGCTGTTTTTT,CASSLERTGRAGELFF
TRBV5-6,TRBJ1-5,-,TGTGCCAGCAGCTTCTCCTCCAATCAGCCCCAGCATTTT,CASSFSSNQPQHF
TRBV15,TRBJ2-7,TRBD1,TGTGCCACCAGCAGAGAATTGGACAGGGGTTACGAGCAGTACTTC,CATSRELDRGYEQYF
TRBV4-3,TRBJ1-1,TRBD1,TGCGCCAGCAGCCAAACAGGGGGTAACACTGAAGCTTTCTTT,CASSQTGGNTEAFF
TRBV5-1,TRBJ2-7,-,TGCGCCAGCAGCTTGGATAGACAGGAGCTCTACGAGCAGTACTTC,CASSLDRQELYEQYF
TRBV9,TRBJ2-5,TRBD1,TGTGCCAGCAGCTTCCGGGACAGAGAAGAGACCCAGTACTTC,CASSFRDREETQYF
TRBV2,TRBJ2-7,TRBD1,TGTGCCAGCAGTGAAAACCGGGACAGCTACGAGCAGTACTTC,CASSENRDSYEQYF
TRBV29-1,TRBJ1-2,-,TGCAGCGTTGGAGGGGGGGGCGGTTTAAACTATGGCTACACCTTC,CSVGGGGGLNYGYTF
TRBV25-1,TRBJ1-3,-,TGTGCCAGCAGTCCACAGGGAAATGGAAACACCATATATTTT,CASSPQGNGNTIYF
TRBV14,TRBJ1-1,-,TGTGCCAGCAGCCACAGGGGCGACACTGAAGCTTTCTTT,CASSHRGDTEAFF
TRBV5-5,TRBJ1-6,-,TGTGCCAGCAGCGGCGGGGACCGTTGGAATTCACCCCTCCACTTT,CASSGGDRWNSPLHF
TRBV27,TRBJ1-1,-,TGTGCCAGCAGTTTCCAGGGACATGGCACTGAAGCTTTCTTT,CASSFQGHGTEAFF
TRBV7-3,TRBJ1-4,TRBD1,TGTGCCAGCAGCCCGGGACAGGGAGGGAGGTTTGAAAAACTGTTTTTT,CASSPGQGGRFEKLFF
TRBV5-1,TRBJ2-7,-,TGCGCCAGCAGCCCAGAGGCTCCCTACGAGCAGTACTTC,CASSPEAPYEQYF
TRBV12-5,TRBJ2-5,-,TGTGCTAGTGCCCCAGGGGGGTACCAAGAGACCCAGTACTTC,CASAPGGYQETQYF
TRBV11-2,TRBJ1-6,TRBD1,TGTGCCAGCAGCCGACAGGGTGGATCACCCCTCCACTTT,CASSRQGGSPLHF
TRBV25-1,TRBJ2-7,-,TGTGCCAGCAGTGAATTGGGGGCGATCTACGAGCAGTACTTC,CASSELGAIYEQYF
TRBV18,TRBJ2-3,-,TGTGCCAGCTCACAAGGACTTAGCGAGGGCACAGATACGCAGTATTTT,CASSQGLSEGTDTQYF
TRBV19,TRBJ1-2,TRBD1,TGTGCCAGTAGTCCCATGACAGGGGTAAGGGGCTACACCTTC,CASSPMTGVRGYTF
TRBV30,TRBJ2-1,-,TGTGCCTGGGATGAAACAGGACCCCTCGACAATGAGCAGTTCTTC,CAWDETGPLDNEQFF
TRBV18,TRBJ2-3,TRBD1,TGTGCCAGCTCAACCGGGACAGGGGGCGCAGATACGCAGTATTTT,CASSTGTGGADTQYF
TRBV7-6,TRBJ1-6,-,TGTGCCAGCAGCAACACAGTTTATAATTCACCCCTCCACTTT,CASSNTVYNSPLHF
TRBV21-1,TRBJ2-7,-,TGTGCCAGCAGATATTCCCGTCGACAGGGTCGTTACGAGCAGTACTTC,CASRYSRRQGRYEQYF
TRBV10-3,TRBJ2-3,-,TGTGCCTCCCGTCCTGATCGGGGAGACACAGATACGCAGTATTTT,CASRPDRGDTDTQYF
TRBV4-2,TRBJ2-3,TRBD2,TGTGCCAGCAGCCAACGTAGCGGGAGCTGGACAGATACGCAGTATTTT,CASSQRSGSWTDTQYF
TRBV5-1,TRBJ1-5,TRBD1,TGCGCCAGCAGCTTGGGGACAGGGCTTGGCAATCAGCCCCAGCATTTT,CASSLGTGLGNQPQHF
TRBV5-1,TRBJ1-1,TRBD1,TGCGCCAGCAGCTTGATCGACAGGGGGCTAAACACTGAAGCTTTCTTT,CASSLIDRGLNTEAFF
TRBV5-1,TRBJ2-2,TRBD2,TGCGCCAGCAGCTTAGCGGGGCGGACCGGGGAGCTGTTTTTT,CASSLAGRTGELFF
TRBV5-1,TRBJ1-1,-,TGCGCCAGCAGCTTGGCTGCCCGGCAGGCGGAAGCTTTCTTT,CASSLAARQAEAFF
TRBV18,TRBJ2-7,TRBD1,TGTGCCAGCTCAGACAGGGGGCGGTCGGACGAGCAGTACTTC,CASSDRGRSDEQYF
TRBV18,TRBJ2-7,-,TGTGCCAGCTCACCCCTAGGAGCCCAGAGCTCCTACGAGCAGTACTTC,CASSPLGAQSSYEQYF